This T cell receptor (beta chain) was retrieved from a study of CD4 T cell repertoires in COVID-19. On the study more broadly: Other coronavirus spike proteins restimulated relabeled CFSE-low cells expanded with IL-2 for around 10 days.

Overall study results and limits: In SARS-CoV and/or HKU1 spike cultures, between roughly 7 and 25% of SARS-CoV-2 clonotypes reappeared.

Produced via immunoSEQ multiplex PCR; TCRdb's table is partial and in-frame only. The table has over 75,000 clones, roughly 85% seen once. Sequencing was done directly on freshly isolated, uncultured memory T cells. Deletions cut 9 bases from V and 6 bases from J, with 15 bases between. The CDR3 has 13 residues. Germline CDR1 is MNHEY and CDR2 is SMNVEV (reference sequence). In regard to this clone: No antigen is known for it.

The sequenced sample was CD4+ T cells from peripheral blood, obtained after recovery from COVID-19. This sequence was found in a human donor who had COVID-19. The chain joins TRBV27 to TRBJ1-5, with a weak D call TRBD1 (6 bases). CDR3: CARARGDSQPQHF. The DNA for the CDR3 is TGTGCCAGGGCGAGGGGGGACTCTCAGCCCCAGCATTTT.